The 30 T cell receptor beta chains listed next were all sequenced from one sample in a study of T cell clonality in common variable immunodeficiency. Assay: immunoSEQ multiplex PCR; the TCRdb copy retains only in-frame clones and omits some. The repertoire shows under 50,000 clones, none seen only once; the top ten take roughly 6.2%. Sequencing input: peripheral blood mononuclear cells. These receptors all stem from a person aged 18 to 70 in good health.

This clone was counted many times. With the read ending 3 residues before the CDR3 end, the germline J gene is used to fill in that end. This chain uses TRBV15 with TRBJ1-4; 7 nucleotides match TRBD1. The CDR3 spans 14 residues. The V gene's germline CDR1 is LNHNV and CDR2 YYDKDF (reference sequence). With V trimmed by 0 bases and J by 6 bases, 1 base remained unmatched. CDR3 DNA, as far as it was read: TGTGCCACCAGCAGAGACGGGACAGATGAAAAA. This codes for CATSRDGTDEK. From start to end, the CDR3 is CATSRDGTDEKLFF.

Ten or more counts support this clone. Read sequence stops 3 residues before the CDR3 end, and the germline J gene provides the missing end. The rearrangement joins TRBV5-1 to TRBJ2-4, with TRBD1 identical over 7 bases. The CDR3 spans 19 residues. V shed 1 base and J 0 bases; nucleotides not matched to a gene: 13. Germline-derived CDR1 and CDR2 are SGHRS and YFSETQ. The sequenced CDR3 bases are TGCGCCAGCAGCTTGAATACCGGGACAGTGGACTTAGCCAAAAACATT. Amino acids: CASSLNTGTVDLAKNI. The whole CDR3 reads CASSLNTGTVDLAKNIQYF.

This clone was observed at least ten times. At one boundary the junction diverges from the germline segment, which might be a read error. Incomplete CDR3 DNA: TGCGCCAGCAGCCAAGGGGGGACAGGGCACTTAGGTACTGAA. It yields the protein CASSQGGTGHLGTE. The full CDR3 is CASSQGGTGHLGTEAFF. The rearrangement links TRBV4-2 to TRBJ1-1; 9 bases line up with TRBD1. The missing CDR3 end, 3 residues past where the read stops, is filled in from the germline J gene. Germline loops: CDR1 LGHNA, CDR2 YNFKEQ. The CDR3 is 17 residues long.

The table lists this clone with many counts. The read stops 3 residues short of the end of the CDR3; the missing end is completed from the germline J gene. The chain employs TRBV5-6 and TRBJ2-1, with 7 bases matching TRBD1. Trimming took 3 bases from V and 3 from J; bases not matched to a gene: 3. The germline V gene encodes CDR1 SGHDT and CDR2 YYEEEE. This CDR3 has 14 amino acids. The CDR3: CASSSGTVYNEQFF. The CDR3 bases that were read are TGTGCCAGCAGCTCAGGGACAGTCTACAATGAG.

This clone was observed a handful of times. The part of the CDR3 DNA that was read is TGTGCCAGCAACCAAGGACAGGGGGCTGGC. Translating it yields CASNQGQGAG. The whole CDR3 protein is CASNQGQGAGYTF. The chain has TRBV2 and TRBJ1-2, with 11 bases identical to TRBD1. Coverage ceases 3 residues before the CDR3 finishes, and the germline J gene fills in the end. CDR1 and CDR2 from the germline V gene are SNHLY and FYNNEI. After removal of 7 bases from V and 7 bases from J, the junction contained 5 bases not matched to a gene. This CDR3 has 13 residues. Drawing the rest from reference TRBV2 and TRBJ1-2, the complete variable domain is EPEVTQTPSHQVTQMGQEVILRCVPISNHLYFYWYRQILGQKVEFLVSFYNNEISEKSEIFDDQFSVERPDGSNFTLKIRSTKLEDSAMYFCASNQGQGAGYTFGSGTRLTVV.

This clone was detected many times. Incomplete CDR3 DNA: TGCGCCAGCAGCTTGAGGATCGACTCCTCCTACGAG. It encodes CASSLRIDSSYE. The whole CDR3 protein reads CASSLRIDSSYEQYF. The chain employs TRBV5-1 and TRBJ2-7, with D hard to call. The read terminates 3 residues before the CDR3 end, so the remaining end is supplied by the germline J gene. There are 15 residues in the CDR3. Trimming took 1 base from V and 0 from J, leaving 11 bases between them. The germline gives CDR1 SGHRS, CDR2 YFSETQ.

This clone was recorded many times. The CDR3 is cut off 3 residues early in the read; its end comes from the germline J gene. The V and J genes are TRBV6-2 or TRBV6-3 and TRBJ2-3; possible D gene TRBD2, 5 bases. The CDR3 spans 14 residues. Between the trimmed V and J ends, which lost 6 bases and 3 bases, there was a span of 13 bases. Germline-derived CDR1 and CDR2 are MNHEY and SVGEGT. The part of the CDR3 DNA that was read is TGTGCCAGCAGGGACTTCGGTTCGACAGATACG. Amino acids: CASRDFGSTDT. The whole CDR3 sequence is CASRDFGSTDTQYF.

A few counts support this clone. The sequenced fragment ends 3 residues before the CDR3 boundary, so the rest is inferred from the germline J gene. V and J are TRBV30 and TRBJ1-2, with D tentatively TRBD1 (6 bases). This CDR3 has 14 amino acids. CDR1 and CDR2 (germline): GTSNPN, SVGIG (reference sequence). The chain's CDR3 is CAWSWRGAPDTYTF. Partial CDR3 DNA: TGTGCCTGGAGTTGGCGGGGGGCCCCAGATACC. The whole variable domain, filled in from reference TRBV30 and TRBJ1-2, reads SQTIHQWPATLVQPVGSPLSLECTVEGTSNPNLYWYRQAAGRGLQLLFYSVGIGQISSEVPQNLSASRPQDRQFILSSKKLLLSDSGFYLCAWSWRGAPDTYTFGSGTRLTVV.

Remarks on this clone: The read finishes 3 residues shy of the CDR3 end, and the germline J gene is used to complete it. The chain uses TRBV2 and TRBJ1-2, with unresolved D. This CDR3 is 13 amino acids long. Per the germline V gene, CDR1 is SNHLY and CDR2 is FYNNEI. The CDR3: CASSDRYGGGYTF. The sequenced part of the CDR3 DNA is TGTGCCAGCAGTGACAGGTATGGAGGAGGC.

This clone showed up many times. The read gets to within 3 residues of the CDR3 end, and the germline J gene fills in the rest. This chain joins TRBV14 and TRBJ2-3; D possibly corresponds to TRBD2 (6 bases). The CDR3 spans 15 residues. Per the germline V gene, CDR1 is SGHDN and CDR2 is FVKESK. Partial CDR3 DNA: TGTGCCAGCAGCCAAGCTCTGACTAGGGTAGAGACG. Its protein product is CASSQALTRVET. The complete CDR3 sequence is CASSQALTRVETQYF.

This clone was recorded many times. This CDR3 is CSAQTKGNTGELFF. CDR3 DNA (partial): TGCAGTGCTCAGACAAAGGGGAACACCGGGGAG. This chain joins TRBV20-1 and TRBJ2-2, with no clear D. The CDR3 is cut off 3 residues early in the read; its end comes from the germline J gene. CDR3 length equals 14 residues. Germline-derived CDR1 and CDR2 are DFQATT and SNEGSKA (reference sequence). V lost 5 bases and J 1 base, leaving 11 bases between the germline ends.

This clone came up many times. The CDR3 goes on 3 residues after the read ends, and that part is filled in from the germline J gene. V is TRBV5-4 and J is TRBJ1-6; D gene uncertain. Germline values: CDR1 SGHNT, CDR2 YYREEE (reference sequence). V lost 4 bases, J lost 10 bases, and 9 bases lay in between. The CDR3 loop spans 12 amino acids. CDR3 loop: CASSPVGSPLHF. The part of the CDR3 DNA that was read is TGTGCCAGCAGCCCAGTAGGGTCACCC.

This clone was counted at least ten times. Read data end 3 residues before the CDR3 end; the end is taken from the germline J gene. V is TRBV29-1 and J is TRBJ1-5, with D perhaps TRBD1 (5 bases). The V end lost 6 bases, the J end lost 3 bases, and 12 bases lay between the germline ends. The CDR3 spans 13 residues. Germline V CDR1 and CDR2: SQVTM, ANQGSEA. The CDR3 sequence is CSVHMGPNQPQHF. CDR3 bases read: TGCAGCGTCCATATGGGGCCCAATCAGCCC.

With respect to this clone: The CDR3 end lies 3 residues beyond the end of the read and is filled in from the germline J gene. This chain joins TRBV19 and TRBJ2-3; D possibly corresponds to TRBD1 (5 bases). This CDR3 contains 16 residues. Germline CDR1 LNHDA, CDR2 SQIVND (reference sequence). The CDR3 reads CASSGVLGWGNQPQYF. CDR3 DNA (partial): TGTGCCAGTAGTGGAGTTCTGGGATGGGGCAATCAGCCG.

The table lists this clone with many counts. CDR3: CAISRLTYEQYF. The sequenced CDR3 bases are TGTGCCATCAGCCGACTAACCTACGAG. The gene calls are TRBV10-3 and TRBJ2-7, with D possibly matching TRBD2 (5 bases). The read stops 3 residues short of the end of the CDR3; the missing end is completed from the germline J gene. CDR3 length equals 12 residues. V was pared by 6 bases and J by 2 bases, with 8 bases between. The V gene's germline CDR1 is ENHRY and CDR2 SYGVKD.

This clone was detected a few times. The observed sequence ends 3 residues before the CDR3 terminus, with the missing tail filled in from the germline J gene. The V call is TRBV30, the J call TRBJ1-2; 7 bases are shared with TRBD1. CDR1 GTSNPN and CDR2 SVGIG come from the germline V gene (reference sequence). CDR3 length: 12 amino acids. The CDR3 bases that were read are TGTGCCTGGGGGGGACAGACGCGCGAC. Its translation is CAWGGQTRD. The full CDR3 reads CAWGGQTRDYTF.

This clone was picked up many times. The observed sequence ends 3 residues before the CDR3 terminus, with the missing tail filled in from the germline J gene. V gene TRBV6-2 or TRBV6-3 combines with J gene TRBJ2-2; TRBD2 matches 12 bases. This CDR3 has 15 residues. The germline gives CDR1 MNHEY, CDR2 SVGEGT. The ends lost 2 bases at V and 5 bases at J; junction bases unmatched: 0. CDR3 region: CASSYTSGGTGELFF. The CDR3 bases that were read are TGTGCCAGCAGTTACACTAGCGGGGGGACCGGGGAG.

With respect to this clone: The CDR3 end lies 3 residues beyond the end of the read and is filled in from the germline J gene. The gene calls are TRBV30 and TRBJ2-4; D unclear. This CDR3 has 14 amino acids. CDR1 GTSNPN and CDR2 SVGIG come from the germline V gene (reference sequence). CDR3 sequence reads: CAWSFGETNYGQYF. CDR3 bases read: TGTGCCTGGAGTTTCGGTGAAACTAACTATGGT.

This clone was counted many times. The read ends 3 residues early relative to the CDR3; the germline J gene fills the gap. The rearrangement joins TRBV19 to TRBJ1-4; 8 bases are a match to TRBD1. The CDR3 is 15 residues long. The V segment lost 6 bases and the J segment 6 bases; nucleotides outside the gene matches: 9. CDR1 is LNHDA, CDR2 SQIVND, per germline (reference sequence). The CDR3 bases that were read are TGTGCCAGTAGACTAACCGGGACAGGTGATGAAAAA. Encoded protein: CASRLTGTGDEK. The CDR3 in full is CASRLTGTGDEKLFF.

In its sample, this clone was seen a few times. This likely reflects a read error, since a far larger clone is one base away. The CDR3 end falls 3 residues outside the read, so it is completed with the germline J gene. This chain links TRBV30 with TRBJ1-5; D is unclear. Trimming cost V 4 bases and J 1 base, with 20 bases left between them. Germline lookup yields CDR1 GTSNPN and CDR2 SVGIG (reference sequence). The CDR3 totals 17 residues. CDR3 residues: CAWTASRLRGSNQPQHF. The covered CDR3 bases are TGTGCCTGGACCGCTTCTAGACTGCGTGGAAGCAATCAGCCC.

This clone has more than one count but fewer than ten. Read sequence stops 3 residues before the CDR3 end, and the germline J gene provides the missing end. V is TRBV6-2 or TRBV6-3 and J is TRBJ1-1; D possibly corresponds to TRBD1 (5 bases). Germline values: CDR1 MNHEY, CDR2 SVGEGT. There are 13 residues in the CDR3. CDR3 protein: CASNRGAAGGAFF. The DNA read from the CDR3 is TGTGCCAGCAATAGGGGCGCCGCTGGTGGG.

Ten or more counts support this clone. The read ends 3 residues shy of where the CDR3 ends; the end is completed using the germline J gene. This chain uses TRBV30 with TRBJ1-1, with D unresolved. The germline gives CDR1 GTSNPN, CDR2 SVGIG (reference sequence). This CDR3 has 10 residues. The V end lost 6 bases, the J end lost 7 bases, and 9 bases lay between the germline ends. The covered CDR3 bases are TGTGCCTGCAGAAGAAGTGAA. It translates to CACRRSE. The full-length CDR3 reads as CACRRSEAFF.

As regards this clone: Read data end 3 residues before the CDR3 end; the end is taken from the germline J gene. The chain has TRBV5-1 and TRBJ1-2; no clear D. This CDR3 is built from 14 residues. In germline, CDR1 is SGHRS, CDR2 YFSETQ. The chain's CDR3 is CASSLASDYNDYTF. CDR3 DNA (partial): TGCGCCAGCAGCTTGGCTAGCGACTACAATGAC.

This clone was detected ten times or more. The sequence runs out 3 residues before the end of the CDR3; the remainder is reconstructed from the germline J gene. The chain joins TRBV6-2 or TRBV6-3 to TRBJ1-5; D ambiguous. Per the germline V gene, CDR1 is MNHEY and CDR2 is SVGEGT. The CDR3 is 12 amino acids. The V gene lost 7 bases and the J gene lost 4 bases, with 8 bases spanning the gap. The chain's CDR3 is CASTGRNQPQHF. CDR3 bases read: TGTGCCAGCACAGGCAGGAATCAGCCC.

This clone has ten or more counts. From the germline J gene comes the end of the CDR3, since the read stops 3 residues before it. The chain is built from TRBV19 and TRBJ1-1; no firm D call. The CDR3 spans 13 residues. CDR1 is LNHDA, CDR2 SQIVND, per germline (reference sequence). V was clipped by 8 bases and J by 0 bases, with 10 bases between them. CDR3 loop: CASLSMLNTEAFF. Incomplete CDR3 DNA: TGTGCCAGTCTAAGCATGCTGAACACTGAA.

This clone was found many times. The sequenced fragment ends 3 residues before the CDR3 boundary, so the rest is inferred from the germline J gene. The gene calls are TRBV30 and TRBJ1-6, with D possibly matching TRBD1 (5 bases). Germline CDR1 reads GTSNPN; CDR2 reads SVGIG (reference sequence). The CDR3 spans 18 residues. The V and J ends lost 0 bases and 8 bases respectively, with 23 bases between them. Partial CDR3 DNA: TGTGCCTGGAGTGTACTGAGGACTTATCGGTCGGGGGATTCACCC. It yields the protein CAWSVLRTYRSGDSP. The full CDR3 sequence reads CAWSVLRTYRSGDSPLHF.

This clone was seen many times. The sequenced part of the CDR3 DNA is TGTGCCTGGAGTGGTCTAGCGGTAACC. Protein: CAWSGLAVT. The full CDR3 reads CAWSGLAVTLHF. The chain combines TRBV30 with TRBJ1-6; no definite D call. The read ends 3 residues before the CDR3 terminus; that terminus is restored from the germline J gene. Germline-derived CDR1 and CDR2 are GTSNPN and SVGIG (reference sequence). The CDR3 has 12 amino acids.

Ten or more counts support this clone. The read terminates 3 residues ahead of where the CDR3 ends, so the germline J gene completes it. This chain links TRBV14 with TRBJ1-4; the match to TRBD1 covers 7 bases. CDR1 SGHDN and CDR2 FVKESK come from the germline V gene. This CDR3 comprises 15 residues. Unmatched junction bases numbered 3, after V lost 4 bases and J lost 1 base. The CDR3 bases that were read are TGTGCCAGCAGCCTTTACAGGGGAACTAATGAAAAA. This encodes CASSLYRGTNEK. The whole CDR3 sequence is CASSLYRGTNEKLFF.

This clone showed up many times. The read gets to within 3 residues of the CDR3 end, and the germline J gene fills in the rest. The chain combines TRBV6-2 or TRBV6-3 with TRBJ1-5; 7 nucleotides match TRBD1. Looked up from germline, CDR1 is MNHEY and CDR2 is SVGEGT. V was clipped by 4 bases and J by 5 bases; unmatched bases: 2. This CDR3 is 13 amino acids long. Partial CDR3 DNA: TGTGCCAGCAGTTGGACAGGCTATCAGCCC. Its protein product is CASSWTGYQP. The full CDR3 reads CASSWTGYQPQHF.

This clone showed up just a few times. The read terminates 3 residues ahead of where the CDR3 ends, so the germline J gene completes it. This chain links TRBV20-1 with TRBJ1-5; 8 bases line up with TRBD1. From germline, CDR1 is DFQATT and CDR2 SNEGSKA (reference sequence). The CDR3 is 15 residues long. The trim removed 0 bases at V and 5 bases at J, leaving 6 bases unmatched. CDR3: CSARDAGQGYQPQHF. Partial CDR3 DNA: TGCAGTGCTAGAGACGCCGGACAGGGATATCAGCCC.